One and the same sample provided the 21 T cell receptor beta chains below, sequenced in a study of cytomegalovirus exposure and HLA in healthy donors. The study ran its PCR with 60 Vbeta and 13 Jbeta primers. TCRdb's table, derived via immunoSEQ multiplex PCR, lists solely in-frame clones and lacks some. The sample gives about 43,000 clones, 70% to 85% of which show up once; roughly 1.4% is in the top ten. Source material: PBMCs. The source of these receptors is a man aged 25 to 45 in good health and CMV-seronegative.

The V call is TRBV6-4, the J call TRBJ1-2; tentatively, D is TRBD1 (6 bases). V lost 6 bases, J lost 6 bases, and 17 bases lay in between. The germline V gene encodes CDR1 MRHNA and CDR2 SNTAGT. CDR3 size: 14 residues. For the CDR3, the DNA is TGTGCCAGCAGCCCCGACAGGAGAACCCATGGCTACACCTTC. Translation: CASSPDRRTHGYTF.

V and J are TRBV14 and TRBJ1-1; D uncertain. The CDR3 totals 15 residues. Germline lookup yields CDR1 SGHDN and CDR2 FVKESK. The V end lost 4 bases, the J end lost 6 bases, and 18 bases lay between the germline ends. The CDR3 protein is CASSPRAWGAAEAFF. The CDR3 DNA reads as TGTGCCAGCAGCCCACGGGCCTGGGGAGCGGCTGAAGCTTTCTTT.

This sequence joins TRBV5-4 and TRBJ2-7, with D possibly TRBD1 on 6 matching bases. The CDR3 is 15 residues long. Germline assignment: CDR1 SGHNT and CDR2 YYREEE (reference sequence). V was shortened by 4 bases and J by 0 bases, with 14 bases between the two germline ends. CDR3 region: CASSPGTLSSYEQYF. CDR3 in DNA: TGTGCCAGCAGCCCGGGGACACTTAGCTCCTACGAGCAGTACTTC.

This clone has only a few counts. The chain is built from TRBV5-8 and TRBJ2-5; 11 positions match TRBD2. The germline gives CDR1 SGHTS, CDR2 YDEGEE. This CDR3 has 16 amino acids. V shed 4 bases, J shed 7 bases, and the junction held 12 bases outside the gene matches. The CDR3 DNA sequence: TGTGCCAGCAGCATGACTAGCGGGGCGGGAACGGGGACCCAGTACTTC. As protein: CASSMTSGAGTGTQYF.

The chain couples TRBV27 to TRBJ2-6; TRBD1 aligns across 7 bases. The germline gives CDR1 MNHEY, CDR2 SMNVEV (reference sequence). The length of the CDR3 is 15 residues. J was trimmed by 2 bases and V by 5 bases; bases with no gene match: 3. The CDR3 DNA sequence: TGTGCCAGCAGTCTCCAGGGGGCTGGGGCCAACGTCCTGACTTTC. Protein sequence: CASSLQGAGANVLTF.

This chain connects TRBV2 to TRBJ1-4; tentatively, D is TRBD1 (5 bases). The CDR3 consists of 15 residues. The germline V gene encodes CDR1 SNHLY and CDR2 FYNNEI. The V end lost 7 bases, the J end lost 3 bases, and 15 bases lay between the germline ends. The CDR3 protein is CASTRNGGPNEKLFF. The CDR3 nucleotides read TGTGCCAGCACCCGAAACGGGGGTCCTAATGAAAAACTGTTTTTT.

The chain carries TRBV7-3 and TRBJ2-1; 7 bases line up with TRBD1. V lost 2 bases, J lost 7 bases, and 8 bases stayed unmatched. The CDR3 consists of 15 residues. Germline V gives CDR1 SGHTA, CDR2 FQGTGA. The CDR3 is CASSLGDSILNEQFF. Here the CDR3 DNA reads TGTGCCAGCAGCTTAGGGGACAGTATTCTAAATGAGCAGTTCTTC.

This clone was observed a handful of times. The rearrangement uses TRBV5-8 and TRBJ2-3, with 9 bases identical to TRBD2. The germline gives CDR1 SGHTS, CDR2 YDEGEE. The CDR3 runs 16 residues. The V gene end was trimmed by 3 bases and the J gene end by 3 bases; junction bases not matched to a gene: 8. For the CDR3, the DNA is TGTGCCAGCAGCTACTTCGGGCTAGCGGGAACAGATACGCAGTATTTT. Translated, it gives CASSYFGLAGTDTQYF.

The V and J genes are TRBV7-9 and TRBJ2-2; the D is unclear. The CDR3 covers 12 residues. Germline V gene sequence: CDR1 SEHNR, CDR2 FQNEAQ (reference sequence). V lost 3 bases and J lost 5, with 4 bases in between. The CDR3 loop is CASSLATGELFF. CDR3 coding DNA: TGTGCCAGCAGCTTGGCTACCGGGGAGCTGTTTTTT.

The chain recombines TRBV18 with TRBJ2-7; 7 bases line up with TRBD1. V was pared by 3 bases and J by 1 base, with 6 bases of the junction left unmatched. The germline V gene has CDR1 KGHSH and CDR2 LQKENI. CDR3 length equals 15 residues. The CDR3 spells CASSPATGWSYEQYF. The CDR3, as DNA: TGTGCCAGCTCACCGGCGACAGGGTGGTCCTACGAGCAGTACTTC.

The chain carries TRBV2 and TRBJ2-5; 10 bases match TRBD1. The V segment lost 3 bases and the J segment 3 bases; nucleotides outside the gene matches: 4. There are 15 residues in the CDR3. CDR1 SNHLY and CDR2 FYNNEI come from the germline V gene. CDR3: CASSDMGQGKETQYF. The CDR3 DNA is TGTGCCAGCAGTGATATGGGACAGGGGAAAGAGACCCAGTACTTC.

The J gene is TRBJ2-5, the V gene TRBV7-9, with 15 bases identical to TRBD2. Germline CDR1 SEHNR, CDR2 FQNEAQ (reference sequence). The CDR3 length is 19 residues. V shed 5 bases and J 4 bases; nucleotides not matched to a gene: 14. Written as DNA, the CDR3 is TGTGCCAGCAGCCGCCGAAGTTCCGGACTAGCGGGAGGGGGAGAGACCCAGTACTTC. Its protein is CASSRRSSGLAGGGETQYF.

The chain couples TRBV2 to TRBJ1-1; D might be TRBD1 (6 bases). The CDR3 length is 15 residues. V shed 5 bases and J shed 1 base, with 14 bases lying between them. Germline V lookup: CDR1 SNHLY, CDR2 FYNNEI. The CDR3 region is CASSTQGGGNTEAFF. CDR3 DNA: TGTGCCAGCAGTACCCAAGGGGGTGGGAACACTGAAGCTTTCTTT.

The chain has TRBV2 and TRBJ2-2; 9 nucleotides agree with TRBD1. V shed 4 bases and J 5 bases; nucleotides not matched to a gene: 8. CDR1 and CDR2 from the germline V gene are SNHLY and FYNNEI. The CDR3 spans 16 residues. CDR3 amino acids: CASSGIVDRGTGELFF. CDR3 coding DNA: TGTGCCAGCAGTGGGATCGTGGACAGGGGAACCGGGGAGCTGTTTTTT.

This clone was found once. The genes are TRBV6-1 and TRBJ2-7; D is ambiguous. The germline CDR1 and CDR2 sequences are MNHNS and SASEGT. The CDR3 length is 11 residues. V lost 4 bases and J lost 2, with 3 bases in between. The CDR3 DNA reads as TGTGCCAGCAGTGCCACCTACGAGCAGTACTTC. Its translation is CASSATYEQYF.

The CDR3 DNA reads as TGTGCCAGCAGCCAAGAGAGCTTCCGGGTTAGGGGCTACACCTTC. Protein: CASSQESFRVRGYTF. The V and J genes are TRBV14 and TRBJ1-2, with unresolved D. The germline gives CDR1 SGHDN, CDR2 FVKESK. There are 15 residues in the CDR3. Trimming took off 0 bases at V and 8 bases at J, with 16 bases between the two ends. The full variable domain, rest sourced from reference TRBV14 and TRBJ1-2, is EAGVTQFPSHSVIEKGQTVTLRCDPISGHDNLYWYRRVMGKEIKFLLHFVKESKQDESGMPNNRFLAERTGGTYSTLKVQPAELEDSGVYFCASSQESFRVRGYTFGSGTRLTVV.

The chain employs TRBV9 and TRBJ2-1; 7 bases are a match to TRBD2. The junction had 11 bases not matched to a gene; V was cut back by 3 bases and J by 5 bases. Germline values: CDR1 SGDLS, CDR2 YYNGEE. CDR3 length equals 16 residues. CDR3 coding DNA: TGTGCCAGCAGCGAGCCCTGGGGTAGCGGGCACAATGAGCAGTTCTTC. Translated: CASSEPWGSGHNEQFF.

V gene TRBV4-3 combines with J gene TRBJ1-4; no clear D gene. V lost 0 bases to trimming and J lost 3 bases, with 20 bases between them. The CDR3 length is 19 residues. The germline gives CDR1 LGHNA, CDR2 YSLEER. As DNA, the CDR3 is TGCGCCAGCAGCCAAGATCTGCCCCCCCGCGCGATACCTAATGAAAAACTGTTTTTT. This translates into CASSQDLPPRAIPNEKLFF.

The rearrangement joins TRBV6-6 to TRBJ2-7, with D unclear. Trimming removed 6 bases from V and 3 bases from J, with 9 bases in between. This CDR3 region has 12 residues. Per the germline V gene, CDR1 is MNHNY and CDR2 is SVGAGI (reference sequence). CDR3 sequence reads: CASSPAVYEQYF. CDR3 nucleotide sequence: TGTGCCAGCAGCCCGGCGGTCTACGAGCAGTACTTC.

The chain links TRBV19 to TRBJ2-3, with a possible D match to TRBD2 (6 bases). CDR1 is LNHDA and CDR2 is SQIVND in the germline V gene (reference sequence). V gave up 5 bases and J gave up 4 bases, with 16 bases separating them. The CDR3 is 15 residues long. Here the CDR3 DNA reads TGTGCCAGTAGTGCCCCGAGGGTAGCGGCAGATACGCAGTATTTT. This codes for CASSAPRVAADTQYF.

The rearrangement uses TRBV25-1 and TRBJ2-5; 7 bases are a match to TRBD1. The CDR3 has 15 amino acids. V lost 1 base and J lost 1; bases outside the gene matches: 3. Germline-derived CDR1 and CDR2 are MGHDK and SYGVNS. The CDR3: CASSELTGRQETQYF. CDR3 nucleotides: TGTGCCAGCAGTGAATTGACAGGGCGCCAAGAGACCCAGTACTTC.